The sequence of this TCR beta chain was determined in a study of cytomegalovirus exposure and HLA in healthy donors. Study-wide results and limits: Upon later analysis, TCR association rates were observed to vary by HLA locus, being highest for DRB1 and lowest for HLA-C. An observed cluster of highly shared sequence variants was recorded as a likely sequencing artifact. Later genetic work tied a missense DCLRE1C variant to beta-chain V and J trimming.

About this clone itself: The antigen is undetermined.

CDR1 is SGHNT and CDR2 is YYREEE in the germline V gene (reference sequence). Between the trimmed V and J ends, which lost 1 base and 4 bases, there was a span of 11 bases. The CDR3 is made up of 15 amino acids. 60 Vbeta and 13 Jbeta primers were used in PCR. Some clones are missing from TCRdb's copy, which holds only in-frame ones; the method was immunoSEQ multiplex PCR. The profile shows about 200,000 clones, roughly four fifths of them singletons. Material for sequencing was PBMCs. The chain employs TRBV5-4 and TRBJ1-4; possibly TRBD1 for D (6 bases). The receptor's source is a man younger than 45 in good health and CMV-seronegative. CDR3 in amino acids: CASSLRGSSNEKLFF. The CDR3 DNA follows: TGTGCCAGCAGCTTGAGGGGGTCGAGTAATGAAAAACTGTTTTTT.